What follows are 13 T cell receptor beta chains derived from one specimen sequenced in a study of T cells in Graves' hyperthyroidism and ophthalmopathy. RNA transcripts gave rise to amplified TCR beta CDR3 regions. A set of HTBI primers served as the primers for a first-round RT-PCR of the TCR CDR3. In TCRdb, the multiplex PCR reads were re-called with MiXCR into one record per CDR3 protein. This sample has approximately 560,000 distinct CDR3 sequences, with roughly 46% found just once. Sequencing was performed on peripheral blood or thyroid tissue (not recorded which). These receptor sequences come from a woman in her late teens or twenties with Graves' hyperthyroidism.

The gene calls are TRBV11-2 and TRBJ2-3; the D is unclear. Germline CDR1 SGHAT, CDR2 FQNNGV. Trimming cost V 0 bases and J 0 bases, with 7 bases left between them. The CDR3 loop spans 15 amino acids. CDR3 amino acids: CASSLDLESTDTQYF. CDR3 sequence (DNA): TGTGCCAGCAGCTTAGACCTCGAGAGCACAGATACGCAGTATTTT.

This clonotype was counted ten times or more. In DNA form, the CDR3 reads TGTGCCCCTGAAGGGACAGCGAACTATGGCTACACCTTC. Its translation: CAPEGTANYGYTF. The chain carries TRBV2 and TRBJ1-2; 7 nucleotides agree with TRBD1. Germline lookup yields CDR1 SNHLY and CDR2 FYNNEI. J gave up 2 bases and V 11 bases, and 8 bases lay outside the gene matches. CDR3 length: 13 amino acids.

In this sample, this clonotype turned up many times. The chain links TRBV7-8 to TRBJ2-5; D is possibly TRBD1 (6 bases). V gave up 7 bases and J gave up 2 bases, with 11 bases separating them. The CDR3 has 13 residues. CDR1 is SGHVS and CDR2 is FQNEAQ in the germline V gene. The CDR3 spells CASKQGHQETQYF. The CDR3 coding sequence is TGTGCCAGCAAGCAGGGACATCAAGAGACCCAGTACTTC.

This clonotype was seen more than once but under ten times. V gene TRBV7-9 combines with J gene TRBJ1-2; a weak D match, TRBD1 (5 bases). The germline V and J ends were trimmed by 3 bases and 6 bases, with 14 bases remaining between them. The CDR3 is 14 amino acids. The germline CDR1 and CDR2 sequences are SEHNR and FQNEAQ (reference sequence). CDR3 coding DNA: TGTGCCAGCAGCTTCTGGGGGGGGAAGGATGGCTACACCTTC. Residues: CASSFWGGKDGYTF.

This clonotype was counted at least ten times. The chain has TRBV10-2 and TRBJ2-2, with 8 bases matching TRBD1. V dropped 5 bases and J dropped 4; count of bases not matched to a gene: 6. The CDR3 length is 15 residues. The V gene's germline CDR1 is WSHSY and CDR2 SAAADI. The CDR3 DNA is TGCGCCAGCAGTTTGGACAGGGTCGGCACCGGGGAGCTGTTTTTT. Translated, it gives CASSLDRVGTGELFF.

This clonotype was observed a handful of times. One end of the junction fails to match germline, which may point to a read error. The chain employs TRBV7-9 and TRBJ2-5; D possibly corresponds to TRBD1 (5 bases). Germline-derived CDR1 and CDR2 are SEHNR and FQNEAQ (reference sequence). The CDR3 totals 13 residues. This chain's CDR3 is CASSLRDSETQYF. Written as DNA, the CDR3 is TGCGCCAGCAGCCTCAGGGATTCGGAGACCCAGTACTTC.

In the case of this clonotype: At one boundary the junction diverges from the germline segment, which might be a read error. V and J are TRBV7-2 and TRBJ2-5; 9 nucleotides line up with TRBD2. In germline, CDR1 is SGHTA, CDR2 FQGNSA. The CDR3 is 14 residues long. CDR3 loop: CASSQGLASGVLYF. In DNA, the CDR3 is TGCGCCAGCAGCCAAGGGTTGGCTAGCGGGGTTCTGTACTTC.

The chain couples TRBV7-3 to TRBJ1-1; weak D call: TRBD1 (6 bases). V lost 5 bases, J lost 4 bases, and 11 bases lay in between. Germline CDR1 reads SGHTA; CDR2 reads FQGTGA. This CDR3 is built from 13 residues. The CDR3 reads CASSLTGPTEAFF. In DNA, the CDR3 is TGTGCCAGCAGCCTTACAGGGCCCACTGAAGCTTTCTTT.

The table lists this clonotype with many counts. This chain links TRBV2 with TRBJ1-6; D is unresolved. The CDR3 runs to 15 residues. V was pared by 4 bases and J by 0 bases, with 7 bases between. In germline, CDR1 is SNHLY, CDR2 FYNNEI. The CDR3: CASSASGSYNSPLHF. Here the CDR3 DNA reads TGTGCCAGCAGTGCCAGTGGCTCCTATAATTCACCCCTCCACTTT.

The chain combines TRBV6-1 with TRBJ1-3; TRBD1 matches 8 bases. The V and J ends lost 6 bases and 0 bases, in that order; junction bases with no gene match: 7. Per the germline V gene, CDR1 is MNHNS and CDR2 is SASEGT. This CDR3 is 16 amino acids long. The CDR3 coding sequence is TGTGCCAGCAGCGAAAGGACAGGGATCTCTGGAAACACCATATATTTT. It specifies CASSERTGISGNTIYF.

The CDR3 loop is CASSHRGRYGYTF. The CDR3 nucleotides read TGTGCCAGCAGTCACAGGGGAAGGTATGGCTACACCTTC. The chain joins TRBV25-1 to TRBJ1-2; 7 bases agree with TRBD1. The CDR3 is 13 amino acids. The germline V gene has CDR1 MGHDK and CDR2 SYGVNS. The V gene end was trimmed by 5 bases and the J gene end by 5 bases; junction bases not matched to a gene: 5.

The chain uses TRBV24-1 and TRBJ2-7, with unresolved D. CDR3 length: 14 amino acids. Germline V gene sequence: CDR1 KGHDR, CDR2 SFDVKD. Deletions cut 7 bases from V and 2 bases from J, with 14 bases between. CDR3 nucleotide sequence: TGTGCCACCAGCTTGCGACGGATTACCTACGAGCAGTACTTC. Translation gives CATSLRRITYEQYF.

This clonotype was seen repeatedly, ten times or more. The J gene is TRBJ1-5, the V gene TRBV2; no firm D call. The CDR3 covers 14 residues. V was clipped by 4 bases and J by 4 bases, with 11 bases between them. The V gene's germline CDR1 is SNHLY and CDR2 FYNNEI. CDR3 region: CASSGKTGNQPQHF. CDR3 DNA sequence: TGTGCCAGCAGTGGAAAGACTGGAAATCAGCCCCAGCATTTT.